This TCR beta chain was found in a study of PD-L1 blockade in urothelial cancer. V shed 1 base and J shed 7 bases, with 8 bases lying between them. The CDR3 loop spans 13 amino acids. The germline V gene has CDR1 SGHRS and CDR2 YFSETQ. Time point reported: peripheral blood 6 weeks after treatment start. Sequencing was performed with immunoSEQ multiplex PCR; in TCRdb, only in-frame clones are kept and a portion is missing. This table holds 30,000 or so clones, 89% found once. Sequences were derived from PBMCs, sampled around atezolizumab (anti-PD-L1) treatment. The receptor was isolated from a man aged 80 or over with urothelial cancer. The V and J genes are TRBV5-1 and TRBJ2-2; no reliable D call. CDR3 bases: TGCGCCAGCAGCTTGTTTTCCGTCGGGGAGCTGTTTTTT. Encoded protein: CASSLFSVGELFF.